The 25 T cell receptor beta chains in this list originate from one sample, sequenced in a study of blood T cell repertoires in COVID-19. Measured with immunoSEQ multiplex PCR; TCRdb has only the in-frame clones, and not every one. The table includes some 150,000 clones, approximately 87% detected once. Sequencing used PBMCs or T cells enriched from blood (not recorded which). These receptor sequences come from a woman aged 25-40 years with acute COVID-19.

This CDR3 is CASSLALGNTIYF. The DNA for the CDR3 is TGTGCCAGCAGCTTGGCTTTAGGAAACACCATATATTTT. The genes are TRBV5-6 and TRBJ1-3; D gene ambiguous. Trimming cost V 0 bases and J 4 bases, with 5 bases left between them. CDR1 and CDR2 from the germline V gene are SGHDT and YYEEEE. The CDR3 has 13 amino acids.

This chain uses TRBV5-5 with TRBJ2-3, with 14 bases that match TRBD2. The junction had 3 bases not matched to a gene; V was cut back by 0 bases and J by 6 bases. The CDR3 length is 16 residues. The germline CDR1 and CDR2 sequences are SGHKS and YYEKEE (reference sequence). This chain's CDR3 is CASSLGLAGGLDTQYF. The CDR3 coding sequence is TGTGCCAGCAGCTTGGGACTAGCGGGAGGGTTGGATACGCAGTATTTT.

The chain combines TRBV27 with TRBJ1-1, with D uncertain. Germline V gene data show CDR1 as MNHEY and CDR2 as SMNVEV (reference sequence). CDR3 length equals 12 residues. Deletions cut 5 bases from V and 6 bases from J, with 10 bases between. CDR3 region: CASSPPRPEAFF. The CDR3 DNA reads as TGTGCCAGCAGTCCACCGAGGCCTGAAGCTTTCTTT.

The chain joins TRBV4-3 to TRBJ2-3; 9 nucleotides agree with TRBD2. V lost 2 bases and J lost 6; bases outside the gene matches: 6. Per germline, CDR1 LGHNA and CDR2 YSLEER. The CDR3 extends over 15 amino acids. The CDR3 spells CASSQSGGRADTQYF. As DNA, the CDR3 is TGCGCCAGCAGCCAATCCGGCGGGAGGGCGGATACGCAGTATTTT.

This chain links TRBV28 with TRBJ1-2, with D maybe TRBD1 (6 bases). CDR1 and CDR2 from the germline V gene are MDHEN and SYDVKM. Trimming removed 2 bases at V and 5 bases at J, with 12 bases between. CDR3 size: 14 residues. The CDR3 coding sequence is TGTGCCAGCAGTTTAATCCCAGGGGAATATGGCTACACCTTC. This sequence encodes CASSLIPGEYGYTF.

V and J are TRBV28 and TRBJ2-1; 7 positions agree with TRBD2. This CDR3 comprises 12 residues. After removal of 11 bases from V and 0 bases from J, the junction contained 1 base not matched to a gene. CDR1 MDHEN and CDR2 SYDVKM come from the germline V gene. CDR3 nucleotide sequence: TGTGCCGGGGGGGGCTCCTACAATGAGCAGTTCTTC. Encoded protein: CAGGGSYNEQFF. Full variable domain (rest looked up from reference TRBV28 and TRBJ2-1): DVKVTQSSRYLVKRTGEKVFLECVQDMDHENMFWYRQDPGLGLRLIYFSYDVKMKEKGDIPEGYSVSREKKERFSLILESASTNQTSMYLCAGGGSYNEQFFGPGTRLTVL.

The rearrangement links TRBV6-5 to TRBJ1-1; the D is unclear. Germline V gene lookup returns CDR1 MNHEY and CDR2 SVGAGI. V was trimmed by 4 bases and J by 1 base, leaving 10 bases between them. This CDR3 has 14 residues. CDR3 protein: CASSFGLGNTEAFF. The CDR3 DNA reads TGTGCCAGCAGTTTCGGACTGGGGAACACTGAAGCTTTCTTT.

The V call is TRBV19, the J call TRBJ2-1; TRBD2 matches at 15 bases. CDR1 is LNHDA, CDR2 SQIVND, per germline (reference sequence). The CDR3 loop spans 18 amino acids. The V and J ends lost 3 bases and 7 bases, in that order; junction bases with no gene match: 10. DNA for the CDR3: TGTGCCAGTAGTATCCGGACTAGCGGGAGGGGTAAACTGAATGAGCAGTTCTTC. Its protein is CASSIRTSGRGKLNEQFF.

The sample holds many counts of this clone. The gene calls are TRBV6-5 and TRBJ2-7; the D is unclear. CDR3 length: 14 amino acids. The V gene lost 7 bases and the J gene lost 3 bases, with 16 bases spanning the gap. The germline V gene encodes CDR1 MNHEY and CDR2 SVGAGI. CDR3 DNA sequence: TGTGCCAGCATCTTGTCGGCCGACATCTACGAGCAGTACTTC. It codes for CASILSADIYEQYF.

The rearrangement joins TRBV7-2 to TRBJ2-7, with 11 bases fitting TRBD2. V dropped 5 bases and J dropped 0; count of bases not matched to a gene: 6. The CDR3 totals 16 residues. The germline CDR1 and CDR2 sequences are SGHTA and FQGNSA. The CDR3 sequence is CASSSKTSGISYEQYF. In DNA form, the CDR3 reads TGTGCCAGCAGCAGCAAGACTAGCGGGATCTCCTACGAGCAGTACTTC.

CDR3 nucleotide sequence: TGTGCCAGCACCCGAGACAGGGCCGGCGGGCCCCAGCATTTT. This sequence encodes CASTRDRAGGPQHF. The genes are TRBV28 and TRBJ1-5; 7 positions agree with TRBD1. Germline assignment: CDR1 MDHEN and CDR2 SYDVKM. After removal of 7 bases from V and 9 bases from J, the junction contained 12 bases not matched to a gene. The CDR3 consists of 14 residues. The whole variable domain, filled in from reference TRBV28 and TRBJ1-5, reads DVKVTQSSRYLVKRTGEKVFLECVQDMDHENMFWYRQDPGLGLRLIYFSYDVKMKEKGDIPEGYSVSREKKERFSLILESASTNQTSMYLCASTRDRAGGPQHFGDGTRLSIL.

The CDR3 is CASSLSEYQETQYF. CDR3 nucleotide sequence: TGTGCCAGCAGCTTATCTGAGTACCAAGAGACCCAGTACTTC. The rearrangement uses TRBV7-8 and TRBJ2-5; D remains unclear. This CDR3 contains 14 residues. The germline V gene encodes CDR1 SGHVS and CDR2 FQNEAQ. V lost 2 bases, J lost 0 bases, and 7 bases lay in between.

The CDR3 DNA sequence: TGTGCCAGCAGCTTGCGTGGAGGGCCAGCGATATACGAGCAGTACTTC. Translated: CASSLRGGPAIYEQYF. The chain couples TRBV5-5 to TRBJ2-7; D may be TRBD2 (6 bases). V was pared by 1 base and J by 4 bases, with 18 bases between. This CDR3 comprises 16 residues. The germline V gene encodes CDR1 SGHKS and CDR2 YYEKEE (reference sequence). Supplemented by reference TRBV5-5 and TRBJ2-7, the full variable domain reads DAGVTQSPTHLIKTRGQQVTLRCSPISGHKSVSWYQQVLGQGPQFIFQYYEKEERGRGNFPDRFSARQFPNYSSELNVNALLLGDSALYLCASSLRGGPAIYEQYFGPGTRLTVT.

The chain links TRBV15 to TRBJ1-1; a possible D gene is TRBD1 (5 bases). The CDR3 spans 14 residues. From germline, CDR1 is LNHNV and CDR2 YYDKDF (reference sequence). V was cut by 7 bases and J by 1 base, with 13 bases left in between. The DNA of the CDR3 is TGTGCCACCAAGACTGCGGGGGAGAACACTGAAGCTTTCTTT. Amino acids: CATKTAGENTEAFF.

J is TRBJ1-4 and V is TRBV19; possibly TRBD1 for D (5 bases). There are 17 residues in the CDR3. The V gene's germline CDR1 is LNHDA and CDR2 SQIVND (reference sequence). Trimming cost V 7 bases and J 6 bases, with 24 bases left between them. CDR3 sequence reads: CASIPRLGGGDDEKLFF. In DNA, the CDR3 is TGTGCCAGTATCCCAAGGCTTGGGGGAGGGGACGATGAAAAACTGTTTTTT.

The CDR3 nucleotides are TGTGCCTGGAGTGCGGGGACTAGCGCTTACAATGAGCAGTTCTTC. This translates into CAWSAGTSAYNEQFF. V and J are TRBV30 and TRBJ2-1, with 10 nucleotides matching TRBD2. CDR3 size: 15 residues. Germline CDR1 reads GTSNPN; CDR2 reads SVGIG (reference sequence). V trimming: 1 base; J trimming: 4 bases; junction bases outside the gene matches: 4.

The J gene is TRBJ1-3, the V gene TRBV4-3, with 9 positions matching TRBD1. J lost 8 bases, V lost 0 bases, and 5 bases had no gene match. This CDR3 has 15 amino acids. CDR1 and CDR2 (germline): LGHNA, YSLEER. The CDR3 DNA sequence: TGCGCCAGCAGCCAAGATTCGGACAGGGGATACACCATATATTTT. Amino acid sequence: CASSQDSDRGYTIYF.

V is TRBV6-5 and J is TRBJ1-5; D remains unclear. This CDR3 has 14 amino acids. Germline V gives CDR1 MNHEY, CDR2 SVGAGI. V was shortened by 2 bases and J by 2 bases, with 7 bases between the two germline ends. Here the CDR3 reads CASSYRLGNQPQHF. The CDR3 nucleotides read TGTGCCAGCAGTTACAGACTAGGCAATCAGCCCCAGCATTTT.

This clone appeared once. The chain has TRBV10-3 and TRBJ1-4, with D unclear. Per germline, CDR1 ENHRY and CDR2 SYGVKD. The V gene lost 2 bases and the J gene lost 5 bases, with 12 bases spanning the gap. The CDR3 sequence is 15 residues long. As DNA, the CDR3 is TGTGCCATCAGTGAGCGTGCAGGTGGGAATGAAAAACTGTTTTTT. Translated: CAISERAGGNEKLFF.

The V and J genes are TRBV28 and TRBJ2-5, with 8 bases that match TRBD2. V trimming: 5 bases; J trimming: 4 bases; junction bases outside the gene matches: 18. This CDR3 contains 18 residues. Germline CDR1 MDHEN, CDR2 SYDVKM. The CDR3 nucleotides are TGTGCCAGCAGTACCCAGAGGGGGGGTAGCGGGATGATAGAGACCCAGTACTTC. Amino acids: CASSTQRGGSGMIETQYF. The complete variable domain, with remaining parts taken from reference TRBV28 and TRBJ2-5, reads DVKVTQSSRYLVKRTGEKVFLECVQDMDHENMFWYRQDPGLGLRLIYFSYDVKMKEKGDIPEGYSVSREKKERFSLILESASTNQTSMYLCASSTQRGGSGMIETQYFGPGTRLLVL.

This sequence joins TRBV5-8 and TRBJ1-5; D not certain. Trimming pared 4 bases from V and 0 bases from J, leaving 14 bases between. This CDR3 spans 16 amino acids. The germline CDR1 and CDR2 sequences are SGHTS and YDEGEE. For the CDR3, the DNA is TGTGCCAGCAGCCTGCTACCGGGGAGTAGCAATCAGCCCCAGCATTTT. It encodes CASSLLPGSSNQPQHF.

This clone showed up just once. The chain combines TRBV2 with TRBJ1-4; D ambiguous. CDR3 length: 13 residues. Trimming took 1 base from V and 7 from J, leaving 7 bases between them. CDR1 SNHLY and CDR2 FYNNEI come from the germline V gene. The CDR3 loop reads CASSEGLTEKLFF. CDR3 nucleotides: TGTGCCAGCAGTGAAGGGCTTACTGAAAAACTGTTTTTT.

CDR3 DNA sequence: TGTGCCAGCAGTGACGACAGGACAGGAGTCGATAATTCACCCCTCCACTTT. Residues: CASSDDRTGVDNSPLHF. The chain couples TRBV9 to TRBJ1-6; 7 bases line up with TRBD1. V was pared by 5 bases and J by 5 bases, with 13 bases of the junction left unmatched. Germline-derived CDR1 and CDR2 are SGDLS and YYNGEE. CDR3 length: 17 amino acids. Drawing the rest from reference TRBV9 and TRBJ1-6, the complete variable domain is DSGVTQTPKHLITATGQRVTLRCSPRSGDLSVYWYQQSLDQGLQFLIQYYNGEERAKGNILERFSAQQFPDLHSELNLSSLELGDSALYFCASSDDRTGVDNSPLHFGNGTRLTVT.

The chain is built from TRBV7-9 and TRBJ2-7; D gene ambiguous. V was clipped by 3 bases and J by 4 bases, with 16 bases between them. CDR1 SEHNR and CDR2 FQNEAQ come from the germline V gene (reference sequence). The CDR3 totals 15 residues. CDR3 bases: TGTGCCAGCAGCTTTCTAGGAAATCCCGCTTACGAGCAGTACTTC. Amino acids: CASSFLGNPAYEQYF.

The chain couples TRBV30 to TRBJ1-2; TRBD1 agrees at 9 bases. In germline, CDR1 is GTSNPN, CDR2 SVGIG (reference sequence). The V segment lost 3 bases and the J segment 7 bases; nucleotides outside the gene matches: 6. The CDR3 is 13 residues long. CDR3 sequence reads: CAWSPGQGVGYTF. For the CDR3, the DNA is TGTGCCTGGAGCCCGGGACAGGGAGTTGGCTACACCTTC.